The T cell receptor (beta chain) under discussion was sequenced for a study of cytomegalovirus exposure and HLA in healthy donors. Study overall: The 120 validation repertoires and the approximately 630 first-cohort repertoires shared a platform, a later analysis reported. Study-wide points: The authors enumerated roughly 160 TCR beta chains as linked to cytomegalovirus.

TCRdb keeps only in-frame clones here, not all; method: immunoSEQ multiplex PCR. This repertoire shows 75,000 to 95,000 clones, 96% found once; its top ten account for less than 0.8%. Remarks on this clone: Its antigen is not identified.

This CDR3 has 13 amino acids. Germline V CDR1 and CDR2: SGHRS, YFSETQ. With 7 bases clipped from V and 5 bases from J, the junction kept 8 bases outside the gene matches. The receptor was derived from a young man in good health and CMV-seronegative. The sequenced sample was PBMCs. This chain joins TRBV5-1 and TRBJ2-5; 7 nucleotides agree with TRBD2. CDR3 amino acids: CASLAGVGETQYF. The CDR3, as DNA: TGCGCCAGCCTTGCGGGGGTAGGGGAGACCCAGTACTTC.